This T cell receptor (beta chain) was retrieved from a study of cytomegalovirus exposure and HLA in healthy donors. General study points: Several of the most significant clusters appeared linked to common viral pathogens, based on a later analysis.

The count of this clone is one. The antigen remains unidentified. It was with 60 Vbeta and 13 Jbeta primers that the PCR ran. Only in-frame clones appear in the TCRdb table, and some are missing; sequencing was by immunoSEQ multiplex PCR. The table includes 200,000 or so clones, approximately 87% detected once. The CDR3 runs 15 residues. Germline assignment: CDR1 SGHRS and CDR2 YFSETQ. V was clipped by 4 bases and J by 7 bases, with 17 bases between them. The clonotype was recovered from a man aged 30-40 years in good health and CMV-seronegative. The chain recombines TRBV5-1 with TRBJ1-4; a weak D match, TRBD1 (5 bases). Sequencing was performed on PBMCs. The CDR3 loop is CASSRDGDSGEKLFF. CDR3 DNA sequence: TGCGCCAGCAGCCGGGACGGGGATAGCGGTGAAAAACTGTTTTTT.